This T cell receptor beta chain originates from a study of cytomegalovirus exposure and HLA in healthy donors. General study points: In a later analysis, an Asian-associated ancestry cluster reportedly showed fewer N-insertions than the approximately 700-donor mean. A cluster of highly shared sequence variants was likely a sequencing artifact.

With respect to this clone: The antigen is unknown.

Participants comprised healthy donors of bone marrow. The PCR made use of 60 Vbeta and 13 Jbeta primers. Data came from immunoSEQ multiplex PCR; TCRdb stores just in-frame clones and leaves some out. The sample has tens of thousands of clones; around three quarters are singletons. The CDR3 length is 14 residues. The V end lost 2 bases, the J end lost 2 bases, and 10 bases lay between the germline ends. CDR1 is MDHEN and CDR2 is SYDVKM in the germline V gene. This rearrangement joins TRBV28 to TRBJ2-7; D perhaps matches TRBD2 (7 bases). Sequencing used PBMCs. The TCR originated in a man between 25 and 39 years old in good health and CMV-seropositive. The CDR3 spells CASSLGGAAYEQYF. CDR3 coding DNA: TGTGCCAGCAGTTTAGGGGGGGCGGCCTACGAGCAGTACTTC.